Listed below are T cell receptor beta chains from one sample, sequenced in a study of chemoradiotherapy in HPV16-positive cancers. Some clones are missing from TCRdb's copy, which holds only in-frame ones; the method was immunoSEQ multiplex PCR. Among approximately 19,000 clones listed, about 90% were seen once. Sample: blood, taken from a patient who underwent chemoradiotherapy. The receptors shown here come from a human donor with HPV-associated anogenital cancer. CDR3s include the opening cysteine and the closing phenylalanine or tryptophan. Each record gives: J gene, V gene, clone size, D gene, CDR3 protein, CDR3 DNA. The D gene is left open where the match is weak. Size tells how often a clone was seen (once, few, many) or the class of an expanded clone, and some rows leave it out.

J gene: TRBJ1-1
V gene: TRBV19
clone size: NA
D gene: NA
CDR3 protein: CASSIWDGEAFF
CDR3 DNA: TGTGCCAGTAGTATTTGGGACGGTGAAGCTTTCTTT

J gene: TRBJ2-7
V gene: TRBV7-2
clone size: NA
D gene: NA
CDR3 protein: CASSLGAASEQYF
CDR3 DNA: TGTGCCAGCAGCTTAGGGGCGGCCTCCGAGCAGTACTTC

J gene: TRBJ2-7
V gene: TRBV7-2
clone size: NA
D gene: NA
CDR3 protein: CASSDRYEQYF
CDR3 DNA: TGTGCCAGCAGCGACAGGTACGAGCAGTACTTC

J gene: TRBJ1-6
V gene: TRBV15
clone size: NA
D gene: TRBD1
CDR3 protein: CATSRDVQGEQYNSPLHF
CDR3 DNA: TGTGCCACCAGCAGAGATGTCCAGGGGGAACAATATAATTCACCCCTCCACTTT

J gene: TRBJ2-4
V gene: TRBV7-2
clone size: NA
D gene: NA
CDR3 protein: CASSESNIQYF
CDR3 DNA: TGTGCCAGCAGCGAGAGTAACATTCAGTACTTC

J gene: TRBJ1-3
V gene: TRBV6-6
clone size: NA
D gene: TRBD1
CDR3 protein: CASRPSGGENTIYF
CDR3 DNA: TGTGCCAGCAGACCTTCAGGGGGCGAAAACACCATATATTTT

J gene: TRBJ2-3
V gene: TRBV4-3
clone size: NA
D gene: NA
CDR3 protein: CASSQDHLSTDTQYF
CDR3 DNA: TGCGCCAGCAGCCAAGATCATCTTAGCACAGATACGCAGTATTTT

J gene: TRBJ1-6
V gene: TRBV9
clone size: NA
D gene: TRBD1
CDR3 protein: CASSARRGGGYSPLHF
CDR3 DNA: TGTGCCAGCAGCGCGAGGAGGGGAGGGGGCTATTCACCCCTCCACTTT

J gene: TRBJ2-7
V gene: TRBV7-3
clone size: NA
D gene: TRBD2
CDR3 protein: CASSPSGRAGEQYF
CDR3 DNA: TGTGCCAGCAGCCCTAGCGGGAGGGCGGGGGAGCAGTACTTC

J gene: TRBJ1-2
V gene: TRBV23-1
clone size: NA
D gene: NA
CDR3 protein: CASRCRAAERGYTF
CDR3 DNA: TGCGCCAGCCGTTGCCGGGCCGCTGAGCGGGGCTACACCTTC

J gene: TRBJ1-2
V gene: TRBV6-1
clone size: NA
D gene: NA
CDR3 protein: CASSEGTVSRYTF
CDR3 DNA: TGTGCCAGCAGTGAAGGGACAGTCTCCCGCTACACCTTC

J gene: TRBJ1-1
V gene: TRBV5-1
clone size: NA
D gene: NA
CDR3 protein: CASSETRGGTEAFF
CDR3 DNA: TGCGCCAGCAGTGAGACCCGGGGGGGCACTGAAGCTTTCTTT

J gene: TRBJ1-4
V gene: TRBV30
clone size: NA
D gene: NA
CDR3 protein: CAWSRPRGEKLFF
CDR3 DNA: TGTGCCTGGAGTCGACCCCGGGGCGAAAAACTGTTTTTT

J gene: TRBJ2-7
V gene: TRBV5-4
clone size: NA
D gene: NA
CDR3 protein: CASSLGGSGRGEQYF
CDR3 DNA: TGTGCCAGCAGCTTGGGGGGGTCAGGGAGAGGCGAGCAGTACTTC

J gene: TRBJ1-6
V gene: TRBV19
clone size: once
D gene: NA
CDR3 protein: CASSIDRTNSPLHF
CDR3 DNA: TGTGCCAGTAGTATAGACAGGACGAATTCACCCCTCCACTTT

J gene: TRBJ2-1
V gene: TRBV5-5
clone size: NA
D gene: TRBD1
CDR3 protein: CASSLPGQGGEQFF
CDR3 DNA: TGTGCCAGCAGCTTGCCGGGACAGGGAGGAGAGCAGTTCTTC

J gene: TRBJ2-3
V gene: TRBV6-5
clone size: NA
D gene: NA
CDR3 protein: CASRQGAGTDTQYF
CDR3 DNA: TGTGCCAGCAGACAGGGCGCAGGAACAGATACGCAGTATTTT

J gene: TRBJ1-5
V gene: TRBV2
clone size: NA
D gene: NA
CDR3 protein: CASAGEGNQPQHF
CDR3 DNA: TGTGCCAGCGCCGGGGAGGGGAATCAGCCCCAGCATTTT

J gene: TRBJ2-5
V gene: TRBV30
clone size: NA
D gene: NA
CDR3 protein: CAWSRREKETQYF
CDR3 DNA: TGTGCCTGGAGTAGGAGGGAAAAAGAGACCCAGTACTTC

J gene: TRBJ1-2
V gene: TRBV2
clone size: once
D gene: TRBD1
CDR3 protein: CASSSGTDIYGYTF
CDR3 DNA: TGTGCCAGCAGTTCCGGGACAGACATCTATGGCTACACCTTC

J gene: TRBJ2-1
V gene: TRBV11-3
clone size: NA
D gene: TRBD2
CDR3 protein: CASSLESSGTEQFF
CDR3 DNA: TGTGCCAGCAGCCTGGAGAGTAGCGGGACCGAGCAGTTCTTC

J gene: TRBJ1-2
V gene: TRBV27
clone size: NA
D gene: TRBD1
CDR3 protein: CASSPGGPGTGVYGYTF
CDR3 DNA: TGTGCCAGCAGTCCAGGGGGGCCCGGGACAGGGGTCTATGGCTACACCTTC

J gene: TRBJ2-3
V gene: TRBV9
clone size: once
D gene: NA
CDR3 protein: CASSVATRTGQYF
CDR3 DNA: TGTGCCAGCAGCGTAGCTACCCGGACGGGGCAGTATTTT

J gene: TRBJ1-1
V gene: TRBV5-6
clone size: NA
D gene: NA
CDR3 protein: CASSHRQAMNTEAFF
CDR3 DNA: TGTGCCAGCAGCCACAGACAGGCCATGAACACTGAAGCTTTCTTT

J gene: TRBJ2-5
V gene: TRBV19
clone size: NA
D gene: TRBD2
CDR3 protein: CASSGASGTQETQYF
CDR3 DNA: TGTGCCAGTAGTGGAGCTAGCGGGACCCAAGAGACCCAGTACTTC

J gene: TRBJ1-3
V gene: TRBV10-1
clone size: NA
D gene: NA
CDR3 protein: CASSESWPTSGNTIYF
CDR3 DNA: TGCGCCAGCAGTGAGTCGTGGCCAACCTCTGGAAACACCATATATTTT

J gene: TRBJ1-1
V gene: TRBV18
clone size: few
D gene: TRBD1
CDR3 protein: CASSPAGQGVDEAFF
CDR3 DNA: TGTGCCAGCTCACCTGCCGGACAGGGGGTAGATGAAGCTTTCTTT

J gene: TRBJ2-7
V gene: TRBV5-1
clone size: NA
D gene: NA
CDR3 protein: CASSLGAFSYEQYF
CDR3 DNA: TGCGCCAGCAGCTTAGGAGCGTTCTCCTACGAGCAGTACTTC

J gene: TRBJ2-6
V gene: TRBV6-6
clone size: NA
D gene: NA
CDR3 protein: CASCKGALRGANVLTF
CDR3 DNA: TGTGCCAGCTGTAAAGGGGCCCTCCGTGGGGCCAACGTCCTGACTTTC

J gene: TRBJ1-2
V gene: TRBV25-1
clone size: NA
D gene: TRBD1
CDR3 protein: CASRGGDSGPYGYTF
CDR3 DNA: TGTGCCAGCAGGGGGGGGGACAGCGGGCCCTATGGCTACACCTTC